The entry below gives a single TCR beta chain sequence along with its context. Its cognate antigen has yet to be identified. Within one base of it there is no much larger clone, and no base qualities were kept. The sample is drawn from a study of technical replicates of blood from a few donors (dated by TCRdb to 2016 to 2017). From cysteine to phenylalanine, the CDR3 is 15 amino acids long. Only CDR3 DNA remains: 45 bases, in frame from the first base. V is shortened by 0 bases, J by 5 bases, and the region joining them spans 11 bases. The germline V gene specifies LGHNA as CDR1 and YSLEER as CDR2. The library was made by the immunoSEQ multiplex PCR assay. TCRdb obtained this table from immuneACCESS and retained in-frame rearrangements with V and J assigned. These tables miss some clones; where compared with another copy, unresolved V genes account for less than half of the shortfall, and the remainder is unexplained. The sample table records approximately 58,000 clones; 75% to 90% of these occur just once. Together, the top ten hold less than 6% of the sample.

The V gene is TRBV4-3 and the J gene is TRBJ2-1; confidence is insufficient to name the D gene. The sample was PBMCs. This TCR came from a human donor in good health. Some clones in this sample may be carry-over from other donors' samples. The CDR3 region reads CASSQDSLVDNEQFF. The nucleotide sequence reads as follows: TGCGCCAGCAGCCAAGACTCCCTAGTTGACAATGAGCAGTTCTTC.